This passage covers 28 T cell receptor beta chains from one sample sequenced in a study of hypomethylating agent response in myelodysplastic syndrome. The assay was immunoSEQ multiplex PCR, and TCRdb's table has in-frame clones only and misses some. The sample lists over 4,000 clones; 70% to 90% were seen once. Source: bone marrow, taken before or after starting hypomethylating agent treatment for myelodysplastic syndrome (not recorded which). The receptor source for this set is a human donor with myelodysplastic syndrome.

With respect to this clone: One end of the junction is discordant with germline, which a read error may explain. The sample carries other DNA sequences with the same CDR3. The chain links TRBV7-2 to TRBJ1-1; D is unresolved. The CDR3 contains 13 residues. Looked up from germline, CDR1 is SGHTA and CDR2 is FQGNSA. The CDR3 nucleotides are TGTGCCAGCAGCTTAGAATCCCGCACTGAAGCTTTTTTT. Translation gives CASSLESRTEAFF.

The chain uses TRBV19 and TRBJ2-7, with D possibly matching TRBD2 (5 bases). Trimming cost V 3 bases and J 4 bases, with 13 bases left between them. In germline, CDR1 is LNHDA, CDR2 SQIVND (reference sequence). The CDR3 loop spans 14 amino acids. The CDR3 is CASSIGGSTYEQYF. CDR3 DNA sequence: TGTGCCAGTAGTATTGGCGGGTCGACTTACGAGCAGTACTTC. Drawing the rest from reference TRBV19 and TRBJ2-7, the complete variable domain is DGGITQSPKYLFRKEGQNVTLSCEQNLNHDAMYWYRQDPGQGLRLIYYSQIVNDFQKGDIAEGYSVSREKKESFPLTVTSAQKNPTAFYLCASSIGGSTYEQYFGPGTRLTVT.

The CDR3 here is CASSESAGGIGNQPQHF. CDR3 DNA: TGTGCCAGCAGCGAGAGCGCAGGGGGCATAGGCAATCAGCCCCAGCATTTT. The chain carries TRBV7-8 and TRBJ1-5, with 8 positions matching TRBD1. In germline, CDR1 is SGHVS, CDR2 FQNEAQ. The CDR3 consists of 17 residues. J lost 2 bases, V lost 5 bases, and 11 bases had no gene match.

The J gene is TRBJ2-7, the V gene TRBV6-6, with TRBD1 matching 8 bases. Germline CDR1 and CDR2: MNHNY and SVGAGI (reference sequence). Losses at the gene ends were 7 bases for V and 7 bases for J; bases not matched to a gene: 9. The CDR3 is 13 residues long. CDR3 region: CASNPRQGREQYF. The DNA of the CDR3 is TGTGCCAGCAACCCCAGACAGGGGCGGGAGCAGTACTTC.

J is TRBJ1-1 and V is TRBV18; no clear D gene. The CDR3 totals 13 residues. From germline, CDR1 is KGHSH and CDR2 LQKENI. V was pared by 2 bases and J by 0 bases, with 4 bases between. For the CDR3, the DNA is TGTGCCAGCTCACCAGACCTGAACACTGAAGCTTTCTTT. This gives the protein CASSPDLNTEAFF.

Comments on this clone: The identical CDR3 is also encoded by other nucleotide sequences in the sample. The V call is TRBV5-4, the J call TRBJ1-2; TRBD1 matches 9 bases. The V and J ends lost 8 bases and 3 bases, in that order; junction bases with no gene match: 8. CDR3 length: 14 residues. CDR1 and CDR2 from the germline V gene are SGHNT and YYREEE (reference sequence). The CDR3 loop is CASSGRTGDYGYTF. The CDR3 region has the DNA TGTGCCAGTAGCGGCCGGACAGGGGACTATGGCTACACCTTC.

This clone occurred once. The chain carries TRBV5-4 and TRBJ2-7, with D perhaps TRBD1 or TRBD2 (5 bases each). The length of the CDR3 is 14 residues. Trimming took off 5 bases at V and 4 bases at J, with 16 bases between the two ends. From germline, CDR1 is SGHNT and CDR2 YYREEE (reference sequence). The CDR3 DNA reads TGTGCCAGCAGTTTCGCCCCGGGGCAGTACGAGCAGTACTTC. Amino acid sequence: CASSFAPGQYEQYF.

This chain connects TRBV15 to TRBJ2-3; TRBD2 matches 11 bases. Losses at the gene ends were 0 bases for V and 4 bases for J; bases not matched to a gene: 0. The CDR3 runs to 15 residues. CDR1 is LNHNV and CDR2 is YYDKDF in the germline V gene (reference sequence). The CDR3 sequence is CATSRDSGGADTQYF. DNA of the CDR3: TGTGCCACCAGCAGAGATAGCGGGGGGGCAGATACGCAGTATTTT.

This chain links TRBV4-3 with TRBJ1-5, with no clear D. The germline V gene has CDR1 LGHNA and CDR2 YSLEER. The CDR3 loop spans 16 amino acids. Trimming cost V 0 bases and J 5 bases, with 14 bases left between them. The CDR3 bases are TGCGCCAGCAGCCAAGATTTGTCAAGAAGTGATCAGCCCCAGCATTTT. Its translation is CASSQDLSRSDQPQHF.

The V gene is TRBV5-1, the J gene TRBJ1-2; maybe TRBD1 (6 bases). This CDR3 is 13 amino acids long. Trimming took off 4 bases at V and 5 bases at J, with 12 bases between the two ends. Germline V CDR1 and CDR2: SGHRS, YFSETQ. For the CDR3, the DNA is TGCGCCAGCAGCCCGGACAGCTTTTATGGCTACACCTTC. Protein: CASSPDSFYGYTF. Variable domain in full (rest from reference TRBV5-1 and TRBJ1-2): KAGVTQTPRYLIKTRGQQVTLSCSPISGHRSVSWYQQTPGQGLQFLFEYFSETQRNKGNFPGRFSGRQFSNSRSEMNVSTLELGDSALYLCASSPDSFYGYTFGSGTRLTVV.

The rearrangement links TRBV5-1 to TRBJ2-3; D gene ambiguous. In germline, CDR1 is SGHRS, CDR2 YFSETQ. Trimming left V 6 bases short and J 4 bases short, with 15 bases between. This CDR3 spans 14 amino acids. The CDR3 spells CASTMKPPADTQYF. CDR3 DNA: TGCGCCAGCACCATGAAGCCCCCAGCAGATACGCAGTATTTT.

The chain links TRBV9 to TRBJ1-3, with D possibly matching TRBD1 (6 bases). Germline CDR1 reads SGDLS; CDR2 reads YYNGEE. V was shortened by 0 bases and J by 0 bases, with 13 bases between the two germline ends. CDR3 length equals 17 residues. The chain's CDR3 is CASSVVSGRGSGNTIYF. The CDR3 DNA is TGTGCCAGCAGCGTAGTATCAGGCAGGGGCTCTGGAAACACCATATATTTT.

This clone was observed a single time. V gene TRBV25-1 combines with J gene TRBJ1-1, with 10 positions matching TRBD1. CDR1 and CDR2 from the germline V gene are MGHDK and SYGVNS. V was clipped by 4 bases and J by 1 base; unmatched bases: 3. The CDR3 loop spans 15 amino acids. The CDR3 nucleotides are TGTGCCAGCAGTGGACAGGGGGCCACGAACACTGAAGCTTTCTTT. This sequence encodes CASSGQGATNTEAFF.

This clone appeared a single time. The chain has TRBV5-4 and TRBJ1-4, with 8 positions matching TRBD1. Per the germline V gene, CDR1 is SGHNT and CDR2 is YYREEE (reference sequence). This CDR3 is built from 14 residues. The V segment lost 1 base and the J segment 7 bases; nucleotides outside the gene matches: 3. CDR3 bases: TGTGCCAGCAGCTTGTCAGGGGGCAGTGAAAAACTGTTTTTT. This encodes CASSLSGGSEKLFF.

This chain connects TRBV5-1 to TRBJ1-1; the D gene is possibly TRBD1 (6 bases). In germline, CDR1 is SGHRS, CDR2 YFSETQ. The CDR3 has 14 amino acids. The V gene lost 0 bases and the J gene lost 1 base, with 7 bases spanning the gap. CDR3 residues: CASSLGTANTEAFF. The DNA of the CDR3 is TGCGCCAGCAGCTTGGGGACAGCGAACACTGAAGCTTTCTTT. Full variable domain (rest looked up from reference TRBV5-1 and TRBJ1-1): KAGVTQTPRYLIKTRGQQVTLSCSPISGHRSVSWYQQTPGQGLQFLFEYFSETQRNKGNFPGRFSGRQFSNSRSEMNVSTLELGDSALYLCASSLGTANTEAFFGQGTRLTVV.

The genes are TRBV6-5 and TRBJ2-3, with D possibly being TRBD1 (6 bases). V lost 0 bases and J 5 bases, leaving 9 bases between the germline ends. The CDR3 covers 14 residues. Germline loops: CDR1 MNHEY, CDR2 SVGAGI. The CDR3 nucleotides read TGTGCCAGCAGTTACTCTGACAGGTTAGATACGCAGTATTTT. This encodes CASSYSDRLDTQYF.

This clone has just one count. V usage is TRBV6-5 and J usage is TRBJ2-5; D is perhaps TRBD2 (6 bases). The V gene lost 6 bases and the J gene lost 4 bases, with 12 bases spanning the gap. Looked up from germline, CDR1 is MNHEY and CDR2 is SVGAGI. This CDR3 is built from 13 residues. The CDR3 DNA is TGTGCCAGCAGCCCCGGGACTGGAGAGACCCAGTACTTC. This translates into CASSPGTGETQYF.

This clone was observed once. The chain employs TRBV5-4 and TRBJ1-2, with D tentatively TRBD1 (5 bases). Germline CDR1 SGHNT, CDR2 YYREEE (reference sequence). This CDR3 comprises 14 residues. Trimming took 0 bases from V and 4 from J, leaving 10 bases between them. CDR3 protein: CASSLGDPSYGYTF. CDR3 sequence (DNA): TGTGCCAGCAGCTTGGGGGACCCGTCCTATGGCTACACCTTC. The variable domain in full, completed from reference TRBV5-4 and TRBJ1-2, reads ETGVTQSPTHLIKTRGQQVTLRCSSQSGHNTVSWYQQALGQGPQFIFQYYREEENGRGNFPPRFSGLQFPNYSSELNVNALELDDSALYLCASSLGDPSYGYTFGSGTRLTVV.

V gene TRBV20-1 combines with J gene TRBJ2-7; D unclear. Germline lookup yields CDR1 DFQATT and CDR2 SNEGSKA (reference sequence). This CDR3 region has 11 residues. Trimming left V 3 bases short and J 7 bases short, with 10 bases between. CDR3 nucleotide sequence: TGCAGTGCTAGTTTGGGTGGTGAGCAGTACTTC. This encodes CSASLGGEQYF.

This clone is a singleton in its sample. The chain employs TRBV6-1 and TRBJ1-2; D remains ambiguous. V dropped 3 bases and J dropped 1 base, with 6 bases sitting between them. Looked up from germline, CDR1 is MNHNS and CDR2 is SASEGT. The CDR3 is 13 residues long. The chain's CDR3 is CASSDTYNYGYTF. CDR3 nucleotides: TGTGCCAGCAGTGATACGTATAACTATGGCTACACCTTC.

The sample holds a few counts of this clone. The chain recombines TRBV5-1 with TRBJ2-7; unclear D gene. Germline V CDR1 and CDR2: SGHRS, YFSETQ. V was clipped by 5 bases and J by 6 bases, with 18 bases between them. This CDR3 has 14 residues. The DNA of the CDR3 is TGCGCCAGCAGGCACCGTAAGGTGTGCTGCGAGCAGTACTTC. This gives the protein CASRHRKVCCEQYF.

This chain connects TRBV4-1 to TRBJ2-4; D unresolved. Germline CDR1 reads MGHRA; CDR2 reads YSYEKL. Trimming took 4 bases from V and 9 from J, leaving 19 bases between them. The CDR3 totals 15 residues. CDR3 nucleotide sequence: TGCGCCAGCAGCCTTGATCCGGAGATTTCAGGCATTCAGTACTTC. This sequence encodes CASSLDPEISGIQYF.

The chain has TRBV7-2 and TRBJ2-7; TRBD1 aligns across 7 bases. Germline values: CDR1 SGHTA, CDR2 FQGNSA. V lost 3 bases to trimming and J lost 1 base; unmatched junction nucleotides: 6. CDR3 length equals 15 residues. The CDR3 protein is CASSLGDSWSYEQYF. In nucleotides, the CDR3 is TGTGCCAGCAGCTTGGGGGACAGTTGGTCCTACGAGCAGTACTTC.

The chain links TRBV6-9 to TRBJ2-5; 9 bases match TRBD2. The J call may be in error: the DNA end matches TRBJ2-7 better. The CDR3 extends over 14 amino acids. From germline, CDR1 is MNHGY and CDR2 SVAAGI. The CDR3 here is CASSYRRGGHEQYF. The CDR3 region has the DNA TGTGCCAGCAGTTATCGGCGGGGGGGCCACGAGCAGTACTTC.

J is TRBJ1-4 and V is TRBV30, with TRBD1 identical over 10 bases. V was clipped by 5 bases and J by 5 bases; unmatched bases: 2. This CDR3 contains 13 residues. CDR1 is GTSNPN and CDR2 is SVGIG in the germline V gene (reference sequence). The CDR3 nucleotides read TGTGCCTGGGACAGGGGGCGCAATGAAAAACTGTTTTTT. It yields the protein CAWDRGRNEKLFF.

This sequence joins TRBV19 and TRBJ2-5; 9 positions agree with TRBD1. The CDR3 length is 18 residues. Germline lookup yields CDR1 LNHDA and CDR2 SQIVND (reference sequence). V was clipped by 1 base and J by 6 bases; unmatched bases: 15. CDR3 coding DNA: TGTGCCAGTAGTATAGTGGGACAGGGAACCCAACTTCGGAAGACCCAGTACTTC. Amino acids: CASSIVGQGTQLRKTQYF.

In DNA, the CDR3 is TGTGCCAGCAGTGTGGCAGGACGTGGAGGAAACACCATATATTTT. It specifies CASSVAGRGGNTIYF. This chain links TRBV25-1 with TRBJ1-3; D gene unclear. The V end lost 4 bases, the J end lost 4 bases, and 14 bases lay between the germline ends. This CDR3 comprises 15 residues. Looked up from germline, CDR1 is MGHDK and CDR2 is SYGVNS. Full variable domain (outside the CDR3, taken from reference TRBV25-1 and TRBJ1-3): EADIYQTPRYLVIGTGKKITLECSQTMGHDKMYWYQQDPGMELHLIHYSYGVNSTEKGDLSSESTVSRIRTEHFPLTLESARPSHTSQYLCASSVAGRGGNTIYFGEGSWLTVV.

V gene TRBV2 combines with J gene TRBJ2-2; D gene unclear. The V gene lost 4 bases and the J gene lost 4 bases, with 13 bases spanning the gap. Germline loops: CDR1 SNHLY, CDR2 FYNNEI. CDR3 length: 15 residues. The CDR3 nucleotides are TGTGCCAGCAGTGCTTTCACAGCGACCACCGGGGAGCTGTTTTTT. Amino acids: CASSAFTATTGELFF.